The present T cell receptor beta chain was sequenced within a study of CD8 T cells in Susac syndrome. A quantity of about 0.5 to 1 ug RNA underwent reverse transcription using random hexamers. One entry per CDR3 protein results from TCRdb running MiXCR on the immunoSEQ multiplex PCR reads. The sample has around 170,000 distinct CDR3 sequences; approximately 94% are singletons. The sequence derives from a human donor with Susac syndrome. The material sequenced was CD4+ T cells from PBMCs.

The CDR3 DNA reads TGTGCCAGCAGTTGGACAGGGGATCAGCCCCAGCATTTT. This gives the protein CASSWTGDQPQHF. The gene calls are TRBV12-3 or TRBV12-4 and TRBJ1-5; 9 bases fit TRBD1. CDR3 size: 13 residues. V shed 4 bases, J shed 5 bases, and the junction held 0 bases outside the gene matches.